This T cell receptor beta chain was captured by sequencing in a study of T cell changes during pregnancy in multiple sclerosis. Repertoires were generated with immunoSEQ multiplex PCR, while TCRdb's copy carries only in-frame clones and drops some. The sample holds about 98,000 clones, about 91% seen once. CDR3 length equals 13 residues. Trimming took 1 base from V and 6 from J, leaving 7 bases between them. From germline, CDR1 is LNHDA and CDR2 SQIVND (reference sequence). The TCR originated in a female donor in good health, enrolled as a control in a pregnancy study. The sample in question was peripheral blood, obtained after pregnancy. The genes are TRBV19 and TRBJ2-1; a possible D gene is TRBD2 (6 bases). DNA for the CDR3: TGTGCCAGTAGTATAGGGACTATCAATGAGCAGTTCTTC. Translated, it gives CASSIGTINEQFF.